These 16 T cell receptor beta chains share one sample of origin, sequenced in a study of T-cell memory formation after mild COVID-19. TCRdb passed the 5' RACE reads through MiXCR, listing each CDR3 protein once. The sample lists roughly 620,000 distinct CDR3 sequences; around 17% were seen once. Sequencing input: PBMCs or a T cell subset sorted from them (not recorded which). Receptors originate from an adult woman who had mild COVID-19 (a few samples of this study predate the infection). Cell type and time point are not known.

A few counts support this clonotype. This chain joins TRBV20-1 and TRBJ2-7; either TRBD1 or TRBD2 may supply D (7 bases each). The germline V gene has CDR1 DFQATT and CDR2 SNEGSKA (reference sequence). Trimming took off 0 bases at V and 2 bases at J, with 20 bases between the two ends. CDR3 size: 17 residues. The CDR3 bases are TGCAGTGCTAGAGATCCACTGGCCTCAGGGGGGGCCTACGAGCAGTACTTC. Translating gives CSARDPLASGGAYEQYF.

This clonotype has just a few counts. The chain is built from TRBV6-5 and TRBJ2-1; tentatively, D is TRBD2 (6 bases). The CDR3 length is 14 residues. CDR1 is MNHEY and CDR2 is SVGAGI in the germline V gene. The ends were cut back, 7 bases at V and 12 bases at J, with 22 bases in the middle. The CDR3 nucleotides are TGTGCCAGCACCTCCGTCGGCAGGGAGGAAGCGCAGTTCTTC. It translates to CASTSVGREEAQFF.

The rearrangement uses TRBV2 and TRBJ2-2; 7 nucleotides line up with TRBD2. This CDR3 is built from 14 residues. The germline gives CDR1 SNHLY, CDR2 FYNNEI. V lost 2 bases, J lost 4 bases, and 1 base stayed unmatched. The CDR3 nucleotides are TGTGCCAGCAGTGAACCTAGCGGCACCGGGGAGCTGTTTTTT. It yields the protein CASSEPSGTGELFF.

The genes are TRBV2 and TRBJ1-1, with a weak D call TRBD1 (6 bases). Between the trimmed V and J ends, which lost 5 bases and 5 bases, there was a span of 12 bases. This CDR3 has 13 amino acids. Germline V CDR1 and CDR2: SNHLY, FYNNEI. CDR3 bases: TGTGCCAGCAGTCTGGACAGTCGGACTGAAGCTTTCTTT. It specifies CASSLDSRTEAFF. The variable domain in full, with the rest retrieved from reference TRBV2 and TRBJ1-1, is EPEVTQTPSHQVTQMGQEVILRCVPISNHLYFYWYRQILGQKVEFLVSFYNNEISEKSEIFDDQFSVERPDGSNFTLKIRSTKLEDSAMYFCASSLDSRTEAFFGQGTRLTVV.

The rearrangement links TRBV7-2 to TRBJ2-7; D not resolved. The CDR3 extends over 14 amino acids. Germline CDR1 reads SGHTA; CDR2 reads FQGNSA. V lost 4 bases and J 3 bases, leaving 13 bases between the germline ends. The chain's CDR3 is CASSSSTYFYEQYF. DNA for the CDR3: TGTGCCAGCAGCTCGTCGACTTACTTCTACGAGCAGTACTTC.

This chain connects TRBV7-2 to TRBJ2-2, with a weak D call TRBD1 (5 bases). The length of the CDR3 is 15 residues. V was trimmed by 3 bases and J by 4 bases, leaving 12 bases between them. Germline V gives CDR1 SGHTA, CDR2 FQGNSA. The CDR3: CASSLLSRVTGELFF. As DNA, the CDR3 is TGTGCCAGCAGCTTGCTTAGCAGGGTCACCGGGGAGCTGTTTTTT.

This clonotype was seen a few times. CDR3 nucleotides: TGTGCCAGCAGCCCAGAAGTGGGACAGAATGAGCAGTTCTTC. It specifies CASSPEVGQNEQFF. The chain recombines TRBV13 with TRBJ2-1, with 7 bases identical to TRBD1. Germline CDR1 and CDR2: PRHDT and FYEKMQ (reference sequence). The CDR3 is 14 residues long. J lost 7 bases, V lost 5 bases, and 8 bases had no gene match.

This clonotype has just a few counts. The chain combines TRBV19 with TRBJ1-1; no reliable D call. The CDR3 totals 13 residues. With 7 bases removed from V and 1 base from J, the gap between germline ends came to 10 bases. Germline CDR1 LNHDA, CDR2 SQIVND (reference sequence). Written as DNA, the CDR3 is TGTGCCAGTAAGTTCGGCGGGAACACTGAAGCTTTCTTT. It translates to CASKFGGNTEAFF.

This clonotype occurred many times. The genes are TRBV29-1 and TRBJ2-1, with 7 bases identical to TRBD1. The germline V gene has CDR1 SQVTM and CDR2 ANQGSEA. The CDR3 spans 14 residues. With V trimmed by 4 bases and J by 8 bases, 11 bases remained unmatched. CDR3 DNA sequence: TGCAGCGTTGGTCAAACCCCAGGACAGGATGAGCAGTTCTTC. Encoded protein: CSVGQTPGQDEQFF.

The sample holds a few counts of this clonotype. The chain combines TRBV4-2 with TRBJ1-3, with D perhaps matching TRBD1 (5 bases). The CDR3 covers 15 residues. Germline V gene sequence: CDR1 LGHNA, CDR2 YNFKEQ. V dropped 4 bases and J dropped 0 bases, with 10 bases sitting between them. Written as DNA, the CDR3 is TGTGCCAGCAGCCCACAGGTTAACTCTGGAAACACCATATATTTT. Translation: CASSPQVNSGNTIYF.

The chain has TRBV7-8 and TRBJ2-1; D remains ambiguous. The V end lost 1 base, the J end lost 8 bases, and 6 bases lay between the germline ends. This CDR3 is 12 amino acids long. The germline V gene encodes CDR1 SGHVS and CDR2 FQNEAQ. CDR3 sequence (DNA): TGTGCCAGCAGCTTAGTTTTCTATGAGCAGTTCTTC. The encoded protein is CASSLVFYEQFF. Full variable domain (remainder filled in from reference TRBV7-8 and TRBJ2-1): GAGVSQSPRYKVAKRGQDVALRCDPISGHVSLFWYQQALGQGPEFLTYFQNEAQLDKSGLPSDRFFAERPEGSVSTLKIQRTQQEDSAVYLCASSLVFYEQFFGPGTRLTVL.

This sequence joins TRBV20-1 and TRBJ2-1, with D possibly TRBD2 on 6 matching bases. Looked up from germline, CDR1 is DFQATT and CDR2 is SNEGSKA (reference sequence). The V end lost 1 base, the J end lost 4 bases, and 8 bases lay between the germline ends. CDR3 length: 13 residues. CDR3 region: CSARGGGYNEQFF. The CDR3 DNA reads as TGCAGTGCTAGAGGTGGGGGGTACAATGAGCAGTTCTTC.

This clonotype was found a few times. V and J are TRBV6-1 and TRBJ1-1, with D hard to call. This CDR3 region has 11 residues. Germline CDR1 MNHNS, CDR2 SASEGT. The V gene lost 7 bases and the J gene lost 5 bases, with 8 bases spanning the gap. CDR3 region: CASKIVTEAFF. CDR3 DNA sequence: TGTGCCAGCAAGATTGTGACTGAAGCTTTCTTT.

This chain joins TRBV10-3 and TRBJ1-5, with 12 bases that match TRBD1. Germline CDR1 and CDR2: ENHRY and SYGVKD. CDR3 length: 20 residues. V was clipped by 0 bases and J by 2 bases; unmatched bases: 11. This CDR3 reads CAISESIPGTGGAGNQPQHF. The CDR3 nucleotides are TGTGCCATCAGTGAGTCGATTCCCGGGACAGGGGGCGCGGGCAATCAGCCCCAGCATTTT.

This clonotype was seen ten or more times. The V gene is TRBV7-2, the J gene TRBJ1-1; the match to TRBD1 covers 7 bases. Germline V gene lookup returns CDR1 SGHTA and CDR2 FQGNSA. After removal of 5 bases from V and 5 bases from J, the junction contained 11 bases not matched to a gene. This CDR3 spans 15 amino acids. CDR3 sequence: CASSTATGRLTEAFF. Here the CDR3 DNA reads TGTGCCAGCAGCACCGCGACAGGGAGGTTAACTGAAGCTTTCTTT.

Here the CDR3 reads CATSDLAQVSNEQFF. For the CDR3, the DNA is TGTGCCACCAGTGATTTAGCACAGGTGTCGAATGAGCAGTTCTTC. The chain combines TRBV24-1 with TRBJ2-1; TRBD1 might be the D (5 bases). CDR3 size: 15 residues. Germline V CDR1 and CDR2: KGHDR, SFDVKD. With 1 base removed from V and 7 bases from J, the gap between germline ends came to 13 bases.